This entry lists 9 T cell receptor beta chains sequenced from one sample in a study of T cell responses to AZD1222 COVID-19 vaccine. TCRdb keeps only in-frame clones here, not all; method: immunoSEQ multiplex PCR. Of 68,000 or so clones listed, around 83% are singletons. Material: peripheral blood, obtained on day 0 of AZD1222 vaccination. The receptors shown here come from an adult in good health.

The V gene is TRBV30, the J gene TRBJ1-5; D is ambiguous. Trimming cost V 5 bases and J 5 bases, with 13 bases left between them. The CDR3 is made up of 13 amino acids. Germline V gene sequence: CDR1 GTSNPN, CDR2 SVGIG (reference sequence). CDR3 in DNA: TGTGCCTGGGGAATGCGGAGTGATCAGCCCCAGCATTTT. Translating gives CAWGMRSDQPQHF.

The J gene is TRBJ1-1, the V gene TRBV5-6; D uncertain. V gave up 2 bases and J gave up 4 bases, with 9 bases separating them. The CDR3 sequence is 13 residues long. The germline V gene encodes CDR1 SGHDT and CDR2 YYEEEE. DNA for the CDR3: TGTGCCAGCAGCTTCTCATTGACCACTGAAGCTTTCTTT. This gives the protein CASSFSLTTEAFF.

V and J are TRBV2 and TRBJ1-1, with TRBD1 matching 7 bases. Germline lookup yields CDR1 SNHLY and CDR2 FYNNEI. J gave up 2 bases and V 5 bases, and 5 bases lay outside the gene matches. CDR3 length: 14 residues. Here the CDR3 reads CASSPGQANTEAFF. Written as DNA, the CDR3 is TGTGCCAGCAGTCCTGGACAGGCTAACACTGAAGCTTTCTTT.

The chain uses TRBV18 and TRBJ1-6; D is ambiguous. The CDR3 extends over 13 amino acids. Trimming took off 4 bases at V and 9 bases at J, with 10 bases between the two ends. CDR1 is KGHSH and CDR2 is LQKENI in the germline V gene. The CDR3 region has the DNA TGTGCCAGCTCACGAGAGGTGGGTTCACCCCTCCACTTT. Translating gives CASSREVGSPLHF.

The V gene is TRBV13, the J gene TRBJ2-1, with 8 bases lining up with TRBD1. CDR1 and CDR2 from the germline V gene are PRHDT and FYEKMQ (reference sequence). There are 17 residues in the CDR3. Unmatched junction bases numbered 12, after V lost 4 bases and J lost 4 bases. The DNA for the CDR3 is TGTGCCAGCAGCTCTCTGAAAGACAGGGGTGGATACAATGAGCAGTTCTTC. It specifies CASSSLKDRGGYNEQFF.

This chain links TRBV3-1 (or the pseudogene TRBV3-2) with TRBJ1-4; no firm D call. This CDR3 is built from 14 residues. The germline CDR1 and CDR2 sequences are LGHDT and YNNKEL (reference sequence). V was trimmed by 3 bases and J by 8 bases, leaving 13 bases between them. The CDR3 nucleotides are TGTGCCAGCAGCCAGGAAACAGCTGGGGAAAAACTGTTTTTT. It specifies CASSQETAGEKLFF.

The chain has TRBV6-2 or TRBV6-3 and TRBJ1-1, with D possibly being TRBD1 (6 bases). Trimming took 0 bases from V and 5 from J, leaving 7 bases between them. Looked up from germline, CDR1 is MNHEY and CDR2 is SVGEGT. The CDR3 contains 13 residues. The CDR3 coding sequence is TGTGCCAGCAGTTACTCGAGGGGGACTGAAGCTTTCTTT. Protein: CASSYSRGTEAFF.

The chain's CDR3 is CASSGLADQETQYF. The CDR3 DNA reads as TGTGCCAGCAGTGGACTAGCGGACCAAGAGACCCAGTACTTC. This chain joins TRBV2 and TRBJ2-5, with 9 nucleotides matching TRBD2. The CDR3 totals 14 residues. The junction had 0 bases not matched to a gene; V was cut back by 4 bases and J by 0 bases. Per the germline V gene, CDR1 is SNHLY and CDR2 is FYNNEI.

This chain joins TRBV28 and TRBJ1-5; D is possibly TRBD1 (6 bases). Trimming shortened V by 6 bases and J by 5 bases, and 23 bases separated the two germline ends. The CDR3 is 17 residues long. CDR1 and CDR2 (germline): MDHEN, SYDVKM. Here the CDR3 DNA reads TGTGCCAGCAGGCCCCTCCAGGGGAGAAGGAGGGATCAGCCCCAGCATTTT. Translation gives CASRPLQGRRRDQPQHF.